This TCR beta chain came from a study of T cells after yellow fever vaccination. Study-level results: A secondary response was less intense yet reached its peak sooner, at day 5 versus 15. The study noted that FACS-sorted repertoires could contain abundant clonotypes contaminating from the bulk population.

They built TCR cDNA with 5'RACE template switching, a step that put in a universal primer site and UMIs. Using its own MiXCR run on the 5' RACE reads, TCRdb lists one record per CDR3 protein. The sample lists 310,000 or so distinct CDR3 sequences; around 4% were seen once. From germline, CDR1 is SGHDT and CDR2 YYEEEE. This CDR3 has 13 amino acids. About this clonotype itself: Antigen unknown. A read error may explain this, as a much larger clone is one base away.

V gene TRBV5-6 combines with J gene TRBJ1-4; D uncertain. Sequenced material: PBMCs, taken on the day of the yellow fever booster vaccination. This sequence originates from a young man who received the YFV17D yellow fever vaccine. This CDR3 is CASSLGSNEKLYF. Here the CDR3 DNA reads TGTGCCAGCAGCTTAGGCTCGAATGAAAAACTGTATTTT.